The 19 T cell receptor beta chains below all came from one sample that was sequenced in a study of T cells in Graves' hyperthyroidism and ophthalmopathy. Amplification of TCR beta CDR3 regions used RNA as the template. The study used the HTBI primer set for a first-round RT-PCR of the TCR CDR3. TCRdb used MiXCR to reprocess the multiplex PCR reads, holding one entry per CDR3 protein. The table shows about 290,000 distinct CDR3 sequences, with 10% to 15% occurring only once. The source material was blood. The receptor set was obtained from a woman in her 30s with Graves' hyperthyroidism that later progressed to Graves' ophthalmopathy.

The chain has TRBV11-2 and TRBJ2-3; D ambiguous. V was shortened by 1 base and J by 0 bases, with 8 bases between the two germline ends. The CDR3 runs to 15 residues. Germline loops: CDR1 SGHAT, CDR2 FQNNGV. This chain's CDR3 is CASSLGQTSTDTQYF. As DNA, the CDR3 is TGTGCCAGCAGCTTAGGTCAGACTAGCACAGATACGCAGTATTTT.

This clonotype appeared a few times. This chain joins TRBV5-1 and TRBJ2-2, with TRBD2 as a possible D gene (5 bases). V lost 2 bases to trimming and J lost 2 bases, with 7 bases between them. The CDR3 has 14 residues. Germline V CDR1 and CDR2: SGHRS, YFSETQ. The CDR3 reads CASSFEGNTGELFF. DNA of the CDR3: TGCGCCAGCAGCTTCGAGGGTAACACCGGGGAGCTGTTTTTT.

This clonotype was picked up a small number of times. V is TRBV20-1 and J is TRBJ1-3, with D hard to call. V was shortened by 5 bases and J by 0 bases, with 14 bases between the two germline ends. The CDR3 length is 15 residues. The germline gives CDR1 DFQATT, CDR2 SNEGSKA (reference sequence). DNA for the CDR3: TGCAGTGCTCCGCGGACGGAGTACTCTGGAAACACCATATATTTT. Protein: CSAPRTEYSGNTIYF.

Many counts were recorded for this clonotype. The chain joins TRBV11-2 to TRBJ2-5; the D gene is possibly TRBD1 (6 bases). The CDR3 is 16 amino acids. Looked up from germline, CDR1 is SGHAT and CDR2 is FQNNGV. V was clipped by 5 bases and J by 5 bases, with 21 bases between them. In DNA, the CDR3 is TGTGCCAGCAGCCCCGGGACAAACCCCAGTCGGGAGACCCAGTACTTC. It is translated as CASSPGTNPSRETQYF.

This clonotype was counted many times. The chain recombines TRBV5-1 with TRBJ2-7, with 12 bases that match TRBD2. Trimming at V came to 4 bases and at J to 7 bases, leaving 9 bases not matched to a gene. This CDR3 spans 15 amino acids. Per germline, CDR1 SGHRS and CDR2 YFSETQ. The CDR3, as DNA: TGCGCCAGCAGCCCAGGACTAGCGGGACTGGGAGAGCAGTACTTC. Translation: CASSPGLAGLGEQYF.

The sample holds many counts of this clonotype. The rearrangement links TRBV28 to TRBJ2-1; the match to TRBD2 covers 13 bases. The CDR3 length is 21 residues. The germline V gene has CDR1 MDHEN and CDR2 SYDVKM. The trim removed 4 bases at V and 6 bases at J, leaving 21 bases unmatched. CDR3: CASSYLPSRTSGSSQGNEQFF. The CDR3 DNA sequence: TGTGCCAGCAGTTACCTTCCATCTCGGACTAGCGGGAGTTCACAAGGCAATGAGCAGTTCTTC.

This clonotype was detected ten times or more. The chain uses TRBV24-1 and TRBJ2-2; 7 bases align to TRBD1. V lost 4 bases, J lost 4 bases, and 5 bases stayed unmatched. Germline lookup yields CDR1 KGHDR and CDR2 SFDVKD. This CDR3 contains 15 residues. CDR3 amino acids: CATSDHRGRTGELFF. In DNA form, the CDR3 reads TGTGCCACCAGTGACCACAGGGGACGCACCGGGGAGCTGTTTTTT.

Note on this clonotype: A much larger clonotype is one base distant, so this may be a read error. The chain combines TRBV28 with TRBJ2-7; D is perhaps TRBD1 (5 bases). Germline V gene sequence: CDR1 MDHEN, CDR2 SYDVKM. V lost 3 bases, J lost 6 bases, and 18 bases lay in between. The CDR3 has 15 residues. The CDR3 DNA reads TGTGCCAGCAGTTTGGTTTCGGCAGGGAAGGGCGAGCAGTACTTC. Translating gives CASSLVSAGKGEQYF.

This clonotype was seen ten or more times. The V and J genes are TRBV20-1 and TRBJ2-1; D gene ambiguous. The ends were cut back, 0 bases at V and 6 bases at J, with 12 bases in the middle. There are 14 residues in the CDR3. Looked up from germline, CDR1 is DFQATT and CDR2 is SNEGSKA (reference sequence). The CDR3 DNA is TGCAGTGCTAGAGAGAGCTACTACAGCAATGAGCAGTTCTTC. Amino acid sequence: CSARESYYSNEQFF.

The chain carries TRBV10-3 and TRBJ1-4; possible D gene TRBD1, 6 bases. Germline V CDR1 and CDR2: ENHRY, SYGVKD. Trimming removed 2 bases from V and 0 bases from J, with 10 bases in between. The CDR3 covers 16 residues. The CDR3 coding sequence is TGTGCCATCAGTGAGGGGGAGGGGGCAACTAATGAAAAACTGTTTTTT. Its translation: CAISEGEGATNEKLFF.

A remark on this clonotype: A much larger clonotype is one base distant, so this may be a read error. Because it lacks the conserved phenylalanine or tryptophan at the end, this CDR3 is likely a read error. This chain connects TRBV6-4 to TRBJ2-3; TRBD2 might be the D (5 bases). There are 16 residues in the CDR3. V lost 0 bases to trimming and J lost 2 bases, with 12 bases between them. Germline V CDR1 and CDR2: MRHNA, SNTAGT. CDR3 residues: CASSDSTRFNTDTQYS. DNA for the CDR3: TGTGCCAGCAGTGACTCAACTAGATTTAACACAGATACGCAGTATTCT.

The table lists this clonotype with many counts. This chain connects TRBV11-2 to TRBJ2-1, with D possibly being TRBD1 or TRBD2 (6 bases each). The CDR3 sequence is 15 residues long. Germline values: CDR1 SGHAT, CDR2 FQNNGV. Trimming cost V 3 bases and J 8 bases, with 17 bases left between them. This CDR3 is CASSFGAGGGYEQFF. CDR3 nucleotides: TGTGCCAGCAGCTTCGGGGCCGGGGGCGGGTATGAGCAGTTCTTC.

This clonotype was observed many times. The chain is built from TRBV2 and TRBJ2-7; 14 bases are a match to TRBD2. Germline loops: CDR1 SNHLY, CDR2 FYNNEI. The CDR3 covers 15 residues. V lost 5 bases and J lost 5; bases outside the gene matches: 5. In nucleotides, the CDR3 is TGTGCCAGCAGTCGATGGACTAGCGGGAGGAACGAGCAGTACTTC. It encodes CASSRWTSGRNEQYF.

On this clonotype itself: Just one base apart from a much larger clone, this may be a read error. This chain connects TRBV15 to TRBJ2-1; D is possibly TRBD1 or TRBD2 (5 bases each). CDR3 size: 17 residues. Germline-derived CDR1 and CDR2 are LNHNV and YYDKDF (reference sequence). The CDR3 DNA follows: TGTACCACCAGCCGCCTTTGGGGACCGACCTCCTACAATGAGCAGTTCTTC. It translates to CTTSRLWGPTSYNEQFF.

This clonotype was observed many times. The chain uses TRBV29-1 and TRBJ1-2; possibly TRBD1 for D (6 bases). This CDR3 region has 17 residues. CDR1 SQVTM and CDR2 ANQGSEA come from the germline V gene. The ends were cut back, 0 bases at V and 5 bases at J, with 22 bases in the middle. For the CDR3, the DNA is TGCAGCGTTGAAGATAGGGGGAGGGGAAGGGGTCGGTATGGCTACACCTTC. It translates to CSVEDRGRGRGRYGYTF.

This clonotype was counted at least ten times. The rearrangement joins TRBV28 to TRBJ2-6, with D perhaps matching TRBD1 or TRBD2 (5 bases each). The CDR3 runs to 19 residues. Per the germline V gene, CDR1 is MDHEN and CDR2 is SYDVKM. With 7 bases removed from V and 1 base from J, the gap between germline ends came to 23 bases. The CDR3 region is CASTTWWGSSGSGANVLTF. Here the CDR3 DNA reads TGTGCCAGCACAACATGGTGGGGCAGTTCGGGGTCTGGGGCCAACGTCCTGACTTTC.

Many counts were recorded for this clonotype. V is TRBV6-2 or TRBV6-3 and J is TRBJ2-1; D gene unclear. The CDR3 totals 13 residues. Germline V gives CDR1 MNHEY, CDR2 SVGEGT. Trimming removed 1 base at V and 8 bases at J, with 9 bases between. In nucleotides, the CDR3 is TGTGCCAGCAGTTACTTCTTAAGGGATGAGCAGTTCTTC. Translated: CASSYFLRDEQFF.

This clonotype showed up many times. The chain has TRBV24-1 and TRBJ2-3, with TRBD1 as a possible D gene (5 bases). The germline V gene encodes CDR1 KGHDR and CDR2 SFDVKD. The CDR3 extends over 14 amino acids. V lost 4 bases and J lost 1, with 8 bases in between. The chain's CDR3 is CATSDWGGTDTQYF. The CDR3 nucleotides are TGTGCCACCAGTGACTGGGGCGGCACAGATACGCAGTATTTT.

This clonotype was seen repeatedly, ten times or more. CDR3 amino acids: CAACQFEVADTQYF. The CDR3 DNA reads as TGTGCTGCCTGCCAGTTCGAGGTAGCAGATACGCAGTATTTT. The chain is built from TRBV28 and TRBJ2-3, with D unresolved. CDR1 and CDR2 from the germline V gene are MDHEN and SYDVKM. The CDR3 consists of 14 residues.